The entry below describes one T cell receptor (beta chain). The CDR3 runs 15 residues. CDR1 is SGHTA and CDR2 is FQGTGA in the germline V gene. Deletions cut 2 bases from V and 4 bases from J, with 14 bases between. The data stem from a study of cytomegalovirus exposure and HLA in healthy donors. Overall study context: Among the approximately 420 donors who were genotyped, roughly 86% fell in the genetic ancestry cluster that is associated with self-reported Caucasian donors.

Each donor was nominally healthy when sampled (though unrecorded immune exposures were likely). The PCR had 60 Vbeta and 13 Jbeta primers. TCRdb's table, derived via immunoSEQ multiplex PCR, lists solely in-frame clones and lacks some. The sample includes about 160,000 clones, about 85% seen only once; the top ten take 6.3%. This chain uses TRBV7-3 with TRBJ1-1, with a weak D call TRBD1 (6 bases). Material: PBMCs. This sequence was found in a male donor in good health and CMV-seropositive. The CDR3 region has the DNA TGTGCCAGCAGCTTAGGGGGGGCGTCTGGCACTGAAGCTTTCTTT. It encodes CASSLGGASGTEAFF.